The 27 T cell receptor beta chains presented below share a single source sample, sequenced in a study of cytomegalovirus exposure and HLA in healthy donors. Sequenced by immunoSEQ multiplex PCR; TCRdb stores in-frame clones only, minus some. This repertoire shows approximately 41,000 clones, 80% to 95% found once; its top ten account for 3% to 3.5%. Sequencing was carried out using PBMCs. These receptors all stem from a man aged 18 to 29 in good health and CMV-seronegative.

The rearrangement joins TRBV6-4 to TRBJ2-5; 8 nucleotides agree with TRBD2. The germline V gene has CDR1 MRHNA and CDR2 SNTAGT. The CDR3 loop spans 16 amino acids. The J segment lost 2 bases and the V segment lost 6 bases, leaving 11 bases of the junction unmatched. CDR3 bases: TGTGCCAGCAGGGACCAACATAGCGGGGTACAAGAGACCCAGTACTTC. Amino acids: CASRDQHSGVQETQYF.

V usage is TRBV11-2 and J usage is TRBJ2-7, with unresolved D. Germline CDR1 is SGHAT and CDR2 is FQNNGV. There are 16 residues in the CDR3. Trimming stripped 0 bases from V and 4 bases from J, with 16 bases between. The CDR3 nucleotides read TGTGCCAGCAGCTTAGATTCCAACACTGCTAGTTACGAGCAGTACTTC. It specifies CASSLDSNTASYEQYF.

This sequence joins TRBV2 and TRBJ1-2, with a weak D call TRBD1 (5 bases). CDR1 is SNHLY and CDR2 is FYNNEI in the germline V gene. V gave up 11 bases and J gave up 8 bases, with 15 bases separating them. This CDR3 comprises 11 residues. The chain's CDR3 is CASGGGGGYTF. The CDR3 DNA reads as TGTGCCTCCGGGGGGGGTGGCGGCTACACCTTC.

The CDR3 reads CASSIAAIAGELFF. The CDR3 DNA sequence: TGTGCCAGTAGTATTGCGGCTATTGCCGGGGAGCTGTTTTTT. The V call is TRBV19, the J call TRBJ2-2, with no clear D. The V gene's germline CDR1 is LNHDA and CDR2 SQIVND (reference sequence). CDR3 length equals 14 residues. V lost 3 bases and J lost 6, with 11 bases in between. Supplemented by reference TRBV19 and TRBJ2-2, the full variable domain reads DGGITQSPKYLFRKEGQNVTLSCEQNLNHDAMYWYRQDPGQGLRLIYYSQIVNDFQKGDIAEGYSVSREKKESFPLTVTSAQKNPTAFYLCASSIAAIAGELFFGEGSRLTVL.

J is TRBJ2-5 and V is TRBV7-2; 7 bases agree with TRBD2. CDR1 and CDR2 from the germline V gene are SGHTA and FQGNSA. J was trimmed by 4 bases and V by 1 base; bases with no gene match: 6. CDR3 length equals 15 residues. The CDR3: CASSLGPASGETQYF. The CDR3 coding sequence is TGTGCCAGCAGCTTAGGTCCAGCTAGCGGAGAGACCCAGTACTTC.

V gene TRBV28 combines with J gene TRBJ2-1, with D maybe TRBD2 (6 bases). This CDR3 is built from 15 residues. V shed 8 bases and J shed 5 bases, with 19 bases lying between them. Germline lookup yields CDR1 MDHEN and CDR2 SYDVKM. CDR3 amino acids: CASSDRWRDHNEQFF. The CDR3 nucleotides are TGTGCCAGCTCCGACCGCTGGCGGGATCACAATGAGCAGTTCTTC.

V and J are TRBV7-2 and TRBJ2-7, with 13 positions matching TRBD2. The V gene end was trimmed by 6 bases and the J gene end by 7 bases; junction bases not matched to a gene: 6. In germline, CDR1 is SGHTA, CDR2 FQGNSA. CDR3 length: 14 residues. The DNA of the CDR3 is TGTGCCAGCAGAAGACTAGCGGGAGGAGGGGAGCAGTACTTC. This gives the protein CASRRLAGGGEQYF.

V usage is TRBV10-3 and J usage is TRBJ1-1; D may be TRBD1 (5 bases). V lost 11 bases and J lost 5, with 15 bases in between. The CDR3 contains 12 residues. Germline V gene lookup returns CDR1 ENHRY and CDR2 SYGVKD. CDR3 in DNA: TGTGCCGTAACAGGTGTTGGGACTGAAGCTTTCTTT. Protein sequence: CAVTGVGTEAFF.

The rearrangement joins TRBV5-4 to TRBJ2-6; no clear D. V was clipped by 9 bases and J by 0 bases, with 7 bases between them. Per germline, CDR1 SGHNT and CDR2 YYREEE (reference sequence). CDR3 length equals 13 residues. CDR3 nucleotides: TGTGCCACTCGTCTCTCTGGGGCCAACGTCCTGACTTTC. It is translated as CATRLSGANVLTF.

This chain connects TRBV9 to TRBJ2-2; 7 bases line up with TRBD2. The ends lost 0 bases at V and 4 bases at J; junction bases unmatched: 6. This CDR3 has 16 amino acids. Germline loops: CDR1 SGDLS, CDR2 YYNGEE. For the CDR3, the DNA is TGTGCCAGCAGCGTAGATGGTAGCGGGCGCACCGGGGAGCTGTTTTTT. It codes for CASSVDGSGRTGELFF.

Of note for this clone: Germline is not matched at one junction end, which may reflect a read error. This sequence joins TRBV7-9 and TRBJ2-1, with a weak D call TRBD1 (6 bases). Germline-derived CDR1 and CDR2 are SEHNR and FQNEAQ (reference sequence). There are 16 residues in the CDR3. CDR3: CASSLDRDISYNEQFF. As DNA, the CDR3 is TGTGCCAGCAGTTTAGACCGGGACATCTCCTACAATGAGCAGTTCTTC.

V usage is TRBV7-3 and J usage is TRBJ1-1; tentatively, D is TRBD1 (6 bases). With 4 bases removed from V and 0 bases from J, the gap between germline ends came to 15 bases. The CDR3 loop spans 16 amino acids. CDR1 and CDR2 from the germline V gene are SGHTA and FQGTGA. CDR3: CASSSLAGAMNTEAFF. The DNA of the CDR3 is TGTGCCAGCAGCTCCCTCGCGGGGGCAATGAACACTGAAGCTTTCTTT.

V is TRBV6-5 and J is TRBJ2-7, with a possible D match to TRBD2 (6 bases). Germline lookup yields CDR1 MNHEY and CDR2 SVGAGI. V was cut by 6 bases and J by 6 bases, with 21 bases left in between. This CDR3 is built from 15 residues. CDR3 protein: CASRGGVSYVSEQYF. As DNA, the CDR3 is TGTGCCAGCAGGGGCGGGGTTTCGTACGTCTCCGAGCAGTACTTC.

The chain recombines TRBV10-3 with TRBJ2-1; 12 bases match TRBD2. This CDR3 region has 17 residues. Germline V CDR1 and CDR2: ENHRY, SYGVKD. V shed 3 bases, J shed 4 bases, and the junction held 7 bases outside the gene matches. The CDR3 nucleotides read TGTGCCATCAGTGATTTACTAGCGGGGGGTCATTACAATGAGCAGTTCTTC. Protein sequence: CAISDLLAGGHYNEQFF.

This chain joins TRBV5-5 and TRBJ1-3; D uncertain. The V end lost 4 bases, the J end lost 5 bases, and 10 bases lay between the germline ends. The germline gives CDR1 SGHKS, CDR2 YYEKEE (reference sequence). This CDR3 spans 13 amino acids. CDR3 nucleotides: TGTGCCAGCAGCCCCGAAGAGAGAAACACCATATATTTT. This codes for CASSPEERNTIYF. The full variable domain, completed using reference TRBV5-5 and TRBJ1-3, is DAGVTQSPTHLIKTRGQQVTLRCSPISGHKSVSWYQQVLGQGPQFIFQYYEKEERGRGNFPDRFSARQFPNYSSELNVNALLLGDSALYLCASSPEERNTIYFGEGSWLTVV.

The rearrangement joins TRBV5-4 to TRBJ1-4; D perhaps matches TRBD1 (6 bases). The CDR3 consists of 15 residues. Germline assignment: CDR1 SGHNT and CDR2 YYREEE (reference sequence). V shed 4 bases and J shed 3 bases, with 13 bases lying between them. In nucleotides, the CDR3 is TGTGCCAGCAGCGATATACAGGGCCCTAATGAAAAACTGTTTTTT. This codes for CASSDIQGPNEKLFF.

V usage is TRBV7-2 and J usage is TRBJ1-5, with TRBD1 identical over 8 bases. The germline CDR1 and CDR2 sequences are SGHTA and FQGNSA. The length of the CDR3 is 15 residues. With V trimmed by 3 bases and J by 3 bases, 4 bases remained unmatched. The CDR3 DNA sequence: TGTGCCAGCAGCTTCGGACAGGGTATCAATCAGCCCCAGCATTTT. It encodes CASSFGQGINQPQHF. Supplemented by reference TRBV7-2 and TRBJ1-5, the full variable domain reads GAGVSQSPSNKVTEKGKDVELRCDPISGHTALYWYRQSLGQGLEFLIYFQGNSAPDKSGLPSDRFSAERTGGSVSTLTIQRTQQEDSAVYLCASSFGQGINQPQHFGDGTRLSIL.

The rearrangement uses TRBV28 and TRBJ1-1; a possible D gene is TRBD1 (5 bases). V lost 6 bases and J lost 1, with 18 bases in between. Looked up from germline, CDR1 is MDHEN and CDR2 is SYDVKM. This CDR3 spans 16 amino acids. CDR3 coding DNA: TGTGCCAGCAGCCCCGGGACTTCTGTCAGGAACACTGAAGCTTTCTTT. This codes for CASSPGTSVRNTEAFF. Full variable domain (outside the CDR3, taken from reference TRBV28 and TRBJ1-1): DVKVTQSSRYLVKRTGEKVFLECVQDMDHENMFWYRQDPGLGLRLIYFSYDVKMKEKGDIPEGYSVSREKKERFSLILESASTNQTSMYLCASSPGTSVRNTEAFFGQGTRLTVV.

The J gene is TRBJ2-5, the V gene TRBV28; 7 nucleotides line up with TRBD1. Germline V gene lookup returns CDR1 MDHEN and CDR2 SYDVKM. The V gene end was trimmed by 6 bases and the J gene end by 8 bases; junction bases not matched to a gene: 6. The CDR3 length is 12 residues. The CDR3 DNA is TGTGCCAGCAGGGGACAGACAACAACCCAGTACTTC. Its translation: CASRGQTTTQYF. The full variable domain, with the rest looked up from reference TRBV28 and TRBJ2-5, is DVKVTQSSRYLVKRTGEKVFLECVQDMDHENMFWYRQDPGLGLRLIYFSYDVKMKEKGDIPEGYSVSREKKERFSLILESASTNQTSMYLCASRGQTTTQYFGPGTRLLVL.

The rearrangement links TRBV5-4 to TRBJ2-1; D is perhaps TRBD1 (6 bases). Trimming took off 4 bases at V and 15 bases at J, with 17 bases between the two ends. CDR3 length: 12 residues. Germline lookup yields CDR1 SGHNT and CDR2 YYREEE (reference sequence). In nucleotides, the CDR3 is TGTGCCAGCAGCGCCCAGGGGAAGGCCCCGTTCTTC. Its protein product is CASSAQGKAPFF.

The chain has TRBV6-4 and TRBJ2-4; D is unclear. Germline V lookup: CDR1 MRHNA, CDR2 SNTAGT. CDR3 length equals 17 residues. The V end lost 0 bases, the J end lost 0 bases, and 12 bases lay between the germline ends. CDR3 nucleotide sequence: TGTGCCAGCAGTGACTCGGCTAGTATAATAGCCAAAAACATTCAGTACTTC. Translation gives CASSDSASIIAKNIQYF.

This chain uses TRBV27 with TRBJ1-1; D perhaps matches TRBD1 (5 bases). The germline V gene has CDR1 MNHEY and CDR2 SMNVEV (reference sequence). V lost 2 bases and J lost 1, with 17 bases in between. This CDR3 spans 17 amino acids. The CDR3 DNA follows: TGTGCCAGCAGTTTACCACCCGGGTTGGGGGGGAACACTGAAGCTTTCTTT. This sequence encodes CASSLPPGLGGNTEAFF.

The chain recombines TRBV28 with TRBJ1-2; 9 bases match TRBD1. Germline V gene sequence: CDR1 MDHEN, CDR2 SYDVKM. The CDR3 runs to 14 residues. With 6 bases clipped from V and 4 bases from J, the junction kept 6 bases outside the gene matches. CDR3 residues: CASREQGAPYGYTF. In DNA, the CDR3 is TGTGCCAGCAGGGAACAGGGGGCTCCCTATGGCTACACCTTC.

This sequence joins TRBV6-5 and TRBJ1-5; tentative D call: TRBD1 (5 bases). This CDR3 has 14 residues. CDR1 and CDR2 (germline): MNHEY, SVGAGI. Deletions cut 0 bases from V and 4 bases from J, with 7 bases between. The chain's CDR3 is CASSYSQGNQPQHF. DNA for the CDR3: TGTGCCAGCAGTTACTCTCAGGGAAATCAGCCCCAGCATTTT.

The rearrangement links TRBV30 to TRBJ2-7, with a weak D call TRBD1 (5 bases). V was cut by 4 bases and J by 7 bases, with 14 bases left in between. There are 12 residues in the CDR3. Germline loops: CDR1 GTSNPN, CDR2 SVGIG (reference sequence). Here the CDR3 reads CAWNFGQGEQYF. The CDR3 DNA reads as TGTGCCTGGAACTTCGGCCAGGGAGAGCAGTACTTC. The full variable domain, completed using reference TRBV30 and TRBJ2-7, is SQTIHQWPATLVQPVGSPLSLECTVEGTSNPNLYWYRQAAGRGLQLLFYSVGIGQISSEVPQNLSASRPQDRQFILSSKKLLLSDSGFYLCAWNFGQGEQYFGPGTRLTVT.

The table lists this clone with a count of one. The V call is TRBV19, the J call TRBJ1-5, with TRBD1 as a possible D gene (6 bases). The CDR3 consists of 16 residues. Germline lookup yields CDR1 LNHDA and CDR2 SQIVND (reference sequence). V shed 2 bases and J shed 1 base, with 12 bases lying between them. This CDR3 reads CASSIQQGTSNQPQHF. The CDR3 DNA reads TGTGCCAGTAGTATACAACAGGGAACCAGCAATCAGCCCCAGCATTTT.

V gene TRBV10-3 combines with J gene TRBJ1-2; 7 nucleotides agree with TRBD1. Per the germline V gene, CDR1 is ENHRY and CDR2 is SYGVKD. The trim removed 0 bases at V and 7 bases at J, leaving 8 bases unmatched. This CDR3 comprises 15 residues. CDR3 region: CAISESGGDRSGYTF. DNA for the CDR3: TGTGCCATCAGTGAGTCAGGGGGCGATAGGAGTGGCTACACCTTC.